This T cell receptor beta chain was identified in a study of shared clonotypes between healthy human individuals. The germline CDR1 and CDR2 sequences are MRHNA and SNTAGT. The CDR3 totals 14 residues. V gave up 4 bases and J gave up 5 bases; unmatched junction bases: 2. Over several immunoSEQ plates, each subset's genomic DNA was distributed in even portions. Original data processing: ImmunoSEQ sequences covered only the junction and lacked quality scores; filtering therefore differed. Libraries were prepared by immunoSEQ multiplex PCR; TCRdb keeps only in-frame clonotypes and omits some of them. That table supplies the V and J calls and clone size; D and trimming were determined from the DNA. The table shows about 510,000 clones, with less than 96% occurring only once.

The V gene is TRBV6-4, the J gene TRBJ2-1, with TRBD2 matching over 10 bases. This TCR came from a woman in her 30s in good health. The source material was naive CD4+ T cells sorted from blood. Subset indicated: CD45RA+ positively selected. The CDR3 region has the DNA TGTGCCAGCAGTGCTAGCGGGAGAAACAATGAGCAGTTCTTC. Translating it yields CASSASGRNNEQFF.